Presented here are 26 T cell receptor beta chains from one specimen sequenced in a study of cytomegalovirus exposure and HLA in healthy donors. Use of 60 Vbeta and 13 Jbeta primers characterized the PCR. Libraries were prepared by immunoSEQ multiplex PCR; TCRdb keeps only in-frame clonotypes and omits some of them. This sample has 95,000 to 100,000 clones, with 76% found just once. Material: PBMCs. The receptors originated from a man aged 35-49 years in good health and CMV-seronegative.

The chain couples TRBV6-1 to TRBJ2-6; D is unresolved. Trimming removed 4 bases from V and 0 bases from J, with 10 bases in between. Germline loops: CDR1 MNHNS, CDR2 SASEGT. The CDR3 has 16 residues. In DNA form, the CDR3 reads TGTGCCAGCAGTGGGAGAGAGAGCTCTGGGGCCAACGTCCTGACTTTC. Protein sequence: CASSGRESSGANVLTF.

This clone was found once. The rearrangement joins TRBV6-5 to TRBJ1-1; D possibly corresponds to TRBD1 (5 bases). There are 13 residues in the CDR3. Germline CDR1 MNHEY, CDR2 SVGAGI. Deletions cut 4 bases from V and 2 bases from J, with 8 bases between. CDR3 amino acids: CASSFQGNTEAFF. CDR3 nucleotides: TGTGCCAGCAGTTTCCAGGGAAACACTGAAGCTTTCTTT.

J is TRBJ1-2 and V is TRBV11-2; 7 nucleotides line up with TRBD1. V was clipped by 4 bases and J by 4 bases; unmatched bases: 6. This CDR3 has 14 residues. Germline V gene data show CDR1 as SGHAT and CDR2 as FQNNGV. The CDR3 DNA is TGTGCCAGCAGCTACCGGGACAGCCGCTATGGCTACACCTTC. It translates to CASSYRDSRYGYTF.

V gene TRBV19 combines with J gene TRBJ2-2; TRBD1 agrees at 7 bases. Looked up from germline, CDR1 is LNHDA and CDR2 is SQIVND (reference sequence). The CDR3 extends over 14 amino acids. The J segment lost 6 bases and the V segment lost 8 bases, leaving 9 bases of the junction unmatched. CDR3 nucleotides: TGTGCCAGTTCTGGAGAGACAGGGTCCGGGGAGCTGTTTTTT. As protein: CASSGETGSGELFF.

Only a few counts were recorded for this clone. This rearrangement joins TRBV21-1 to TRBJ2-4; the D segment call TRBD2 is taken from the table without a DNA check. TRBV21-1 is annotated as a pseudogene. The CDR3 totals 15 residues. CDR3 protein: CASSPTRLAKNIQYF. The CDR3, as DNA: TGTGCCAGCAGCCCGACTCGTTTAGCCAAAAACATTCAGTACTTC.

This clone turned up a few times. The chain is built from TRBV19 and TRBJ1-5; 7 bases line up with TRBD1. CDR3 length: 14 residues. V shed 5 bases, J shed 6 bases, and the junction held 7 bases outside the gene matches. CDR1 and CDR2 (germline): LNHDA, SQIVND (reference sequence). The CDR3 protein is CASSVRQGGQPQHF. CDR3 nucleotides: TGTGCCAGTAGTGTTAGACAGGGAGGTCAGCCCCAGCATTTT.

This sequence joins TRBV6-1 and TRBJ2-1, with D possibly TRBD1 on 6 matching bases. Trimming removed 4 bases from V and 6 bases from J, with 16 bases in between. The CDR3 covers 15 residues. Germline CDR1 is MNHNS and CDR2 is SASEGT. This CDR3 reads CASSAQGGFGNEQFF. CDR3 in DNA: TGTGCCAGCAGTGCACAGGGTGGGTTCGGCAATGAGCAGTTCTTC.

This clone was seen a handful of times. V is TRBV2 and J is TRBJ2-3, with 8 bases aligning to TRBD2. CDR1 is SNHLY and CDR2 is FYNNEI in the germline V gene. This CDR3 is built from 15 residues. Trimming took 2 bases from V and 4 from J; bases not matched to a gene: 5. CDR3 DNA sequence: TGTGCCAGCAGTGAATCTAGACTAGCGCCAGATACGCAGTATTTT. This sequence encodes CASSESRLAPDTQYF.

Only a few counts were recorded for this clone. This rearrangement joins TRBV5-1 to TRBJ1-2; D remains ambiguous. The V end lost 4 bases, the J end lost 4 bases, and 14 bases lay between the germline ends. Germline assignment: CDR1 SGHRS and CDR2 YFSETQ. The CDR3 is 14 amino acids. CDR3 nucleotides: TGCGCCAGCAGCACCCGTGAGGGATCCTATGGCTACACCTTC. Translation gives CASSTREGSYGYTF. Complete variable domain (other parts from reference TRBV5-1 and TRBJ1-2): KAGVTQTPRYLIKTRGQQVTLSCSPISGHRSVSWYQQTPGQGLQFLFEYFSETQRNKGNFPGRFSGRQFSNSRSEMNVSTLELGDSALYLCASSTREGSYGYTFGSGTRLTVV.

CDR3 bases: TGTGCCAGCAGTTACCGGGGGGCAAACACCGGGGAGCTGTTTTTT. This sequence encodes CASSYRGANTGELFF. The chain recombines TRBV6-5 with TRBJ2-2, with D possibly being TRBD2 (7 bases). CDR1 is MNHEY, CDR2 SVGAGI, per germline. V lost 2 bases, J lost 2 bases, and 9 bases lay in between. The CDR3 has 15 amino acids.

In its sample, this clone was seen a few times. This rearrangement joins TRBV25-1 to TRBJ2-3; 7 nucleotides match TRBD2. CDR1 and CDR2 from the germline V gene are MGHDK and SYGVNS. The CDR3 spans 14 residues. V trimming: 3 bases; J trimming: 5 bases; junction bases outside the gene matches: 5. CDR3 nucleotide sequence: TGTGCCAGCAGTGATGTAGGGAGGGGAGATACGCAGTATTTT. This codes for CASSDVGRGDTQYF. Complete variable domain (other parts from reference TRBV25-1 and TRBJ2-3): EADIYQTPRYLVIGTGKKITLECSQTMGHDKMYWYQQDPGMELHLIHYSYGVNSTEKGDLSSESTVSRIRTEHFPLTLESARPSHTSQYLCASSDVGRGDTQYFGPGTRLTVL.

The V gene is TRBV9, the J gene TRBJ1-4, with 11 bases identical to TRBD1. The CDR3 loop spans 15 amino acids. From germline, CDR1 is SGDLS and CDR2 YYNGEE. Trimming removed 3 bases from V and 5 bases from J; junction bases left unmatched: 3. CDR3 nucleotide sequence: TGTGCCAGCAGCGCAGGGACAGGGGGGAATGAAAAACTGTTTTTT. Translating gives CASSAGTGGNEKLFF.

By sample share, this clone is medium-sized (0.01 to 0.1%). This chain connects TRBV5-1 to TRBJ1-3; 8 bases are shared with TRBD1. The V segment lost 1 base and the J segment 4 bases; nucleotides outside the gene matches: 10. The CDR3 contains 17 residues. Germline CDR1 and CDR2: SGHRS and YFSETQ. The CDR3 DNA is TGCGCCAGCAGCTTGATCCTTGGACAGGGCACGGGAAACACCATATATTTT. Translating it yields CASSLILGQGTGNTIYF.

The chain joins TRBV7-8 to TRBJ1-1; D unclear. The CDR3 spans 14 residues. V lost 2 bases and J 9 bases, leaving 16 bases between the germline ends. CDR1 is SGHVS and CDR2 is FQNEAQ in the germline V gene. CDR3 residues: CASSLSSPYPQAFF. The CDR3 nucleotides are TGTGCCAGCAGCTTATCCTCCCCCTACCCACAAGCTTTCTTT.

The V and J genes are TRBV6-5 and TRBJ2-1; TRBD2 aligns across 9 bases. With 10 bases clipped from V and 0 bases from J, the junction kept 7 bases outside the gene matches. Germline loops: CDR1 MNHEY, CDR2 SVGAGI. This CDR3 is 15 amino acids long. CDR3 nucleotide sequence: TGTGCCACCTCCGAAGCGGGGGGCTCCTACAATGAGCAGTTCTTC. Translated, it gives CATSEAGGSYNEQFF.

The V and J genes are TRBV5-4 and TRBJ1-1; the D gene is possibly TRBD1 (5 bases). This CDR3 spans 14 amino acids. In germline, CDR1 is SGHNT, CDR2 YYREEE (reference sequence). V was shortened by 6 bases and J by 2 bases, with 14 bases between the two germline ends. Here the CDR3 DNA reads TGTGCCAGCATCCCGTCAGGGATTAACACTGAAGCTTTCTTT. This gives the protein CASIPSGINTEAFF.

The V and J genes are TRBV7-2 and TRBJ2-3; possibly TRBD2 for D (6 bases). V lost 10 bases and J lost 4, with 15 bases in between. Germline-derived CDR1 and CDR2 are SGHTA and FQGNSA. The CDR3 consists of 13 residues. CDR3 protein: CATGRSGPDTQYF. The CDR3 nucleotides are TGTGCCACCGGAAGAAGCGGGCCAGATACGCAGTATTTT.

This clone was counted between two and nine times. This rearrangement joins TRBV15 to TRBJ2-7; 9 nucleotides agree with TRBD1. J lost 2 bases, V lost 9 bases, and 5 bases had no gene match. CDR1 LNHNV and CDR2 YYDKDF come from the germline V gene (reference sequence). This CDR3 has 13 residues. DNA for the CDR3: TGTGCCACTGACAGGGGGGTCCCCTACGAGCAGTACTTC. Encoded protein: CATDRGVPYEQYF.

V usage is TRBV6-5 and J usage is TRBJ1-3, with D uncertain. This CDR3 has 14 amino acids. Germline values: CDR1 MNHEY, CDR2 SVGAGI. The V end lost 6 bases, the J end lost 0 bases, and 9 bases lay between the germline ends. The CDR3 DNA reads TGTGCCAGCAGCTCCGCCGGCTCTGGAAACACCATATATTTT. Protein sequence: CASSSAGSGNTIYF.

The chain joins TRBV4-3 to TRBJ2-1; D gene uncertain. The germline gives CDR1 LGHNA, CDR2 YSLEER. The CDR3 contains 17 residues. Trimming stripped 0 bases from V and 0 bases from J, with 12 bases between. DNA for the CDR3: TGCGCCAGCAGCCAAGATCCAACAGCCAGCTCCTACAATGAGCAGTTCTTC. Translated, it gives CASSQDPTASSYNEQFF.

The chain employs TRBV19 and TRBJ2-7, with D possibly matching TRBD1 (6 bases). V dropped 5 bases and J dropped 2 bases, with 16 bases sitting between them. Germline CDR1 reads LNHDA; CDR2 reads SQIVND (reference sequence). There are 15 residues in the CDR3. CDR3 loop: CASSPLTGAAYEQYF. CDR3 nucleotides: TGTGCCAGTAGTCCCCTGACAGGAGCCGCCTACGAGCAGTACTTC.

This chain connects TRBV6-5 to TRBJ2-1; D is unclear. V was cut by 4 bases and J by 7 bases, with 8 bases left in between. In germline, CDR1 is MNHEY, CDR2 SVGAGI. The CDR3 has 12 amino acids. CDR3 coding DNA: TGTGCCAGCAGTTTTTCGAGGAATGAGCAGTTCTTC. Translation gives CASSFSRNEQFF.

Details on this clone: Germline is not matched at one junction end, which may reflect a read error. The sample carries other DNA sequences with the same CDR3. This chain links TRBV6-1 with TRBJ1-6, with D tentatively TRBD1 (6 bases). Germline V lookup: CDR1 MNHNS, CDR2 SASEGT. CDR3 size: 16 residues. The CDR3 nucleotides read TGTGCCAGCAGTGAAGCAGGCGGGGGCTATAATTCCCCCCTCCACTTT. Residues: CASSEAGGGYNSPLHF.

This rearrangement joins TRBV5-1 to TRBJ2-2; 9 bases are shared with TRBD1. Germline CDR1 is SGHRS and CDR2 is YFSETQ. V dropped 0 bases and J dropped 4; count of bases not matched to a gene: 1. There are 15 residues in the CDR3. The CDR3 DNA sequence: TGCGCCAGCAGCTTGGTGACAGGGGGCACCGGGGAGCTGTTTTTT. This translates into CASSLVTGGTGELFF.

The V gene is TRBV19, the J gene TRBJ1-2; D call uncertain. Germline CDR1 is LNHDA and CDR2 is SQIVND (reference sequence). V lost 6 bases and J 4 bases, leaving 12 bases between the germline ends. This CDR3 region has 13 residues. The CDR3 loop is CASRSSGPYGYTF. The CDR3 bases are TGTGCCAGTAGAAGTAGCGGACCCTATGGCTACACCTTC.

CDR3 protein: CASSLYRGQLGETQYF. CDR3 nucleotides: TGCGCCAGCAGCTTGTACAGGGGGCAGTTAGGAGAGACCCAGTACTTC. This chain uses TRBV5-1 with TRBJ2-5; 9 positions agree with TRBD1. Germline V lookup: CDR1 SGHRS, CDR2 YFSETQ. V lost 1 base to trimming and J lost 4 bases; unmatched junction nucleotides: 8. The CDR3 loop spans 16 amino acids.